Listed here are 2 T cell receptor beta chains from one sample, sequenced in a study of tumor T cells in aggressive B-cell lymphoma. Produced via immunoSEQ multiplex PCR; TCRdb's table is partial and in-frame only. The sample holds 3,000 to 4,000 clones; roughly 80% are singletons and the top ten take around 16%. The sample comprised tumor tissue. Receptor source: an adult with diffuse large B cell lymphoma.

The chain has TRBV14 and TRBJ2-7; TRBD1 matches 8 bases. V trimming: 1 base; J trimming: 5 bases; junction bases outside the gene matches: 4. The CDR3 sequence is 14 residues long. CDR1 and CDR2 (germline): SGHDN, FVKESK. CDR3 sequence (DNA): TGTGCCAGCAGCCAAGGTGGACAGGGCAACGAGCAGTACTTC. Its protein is CASSQGGQGNEQYF.

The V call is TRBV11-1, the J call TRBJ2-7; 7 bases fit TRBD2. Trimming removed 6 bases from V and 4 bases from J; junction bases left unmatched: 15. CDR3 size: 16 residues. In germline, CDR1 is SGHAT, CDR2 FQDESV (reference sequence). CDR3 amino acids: CASRSSGRGGGYEQYF. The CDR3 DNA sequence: TGTGCCAGCAGAAGCTCAGGGCGCGGGGGTGGATACGAGCAGTACTTC.